The 15 T cell receptor beta chains presented below share a single source sample, sequenced in a study of shared clonotypes between healthy human individuals. Produced via immunoSEQ multiplex PCR; TCRdb's table is partial and in-frame only. The data hold millions of clones, with over 85% observed a single time. Material for sequencing was naive CD4+ T cells sorted from blood. Subset defined: CD45RA+ positively selected. These receptors all come from a man younger than 35 in good health.

The genes are TRBV7-6 and TRBJ2-2; D is undetermined. V was shortened by 2 bases and J by 0 bases, with 10 bases between the two germline ends. From germline, CDR1 is SGHVS and CDR2 FNYEAQ. CDR3 length: 16 amino acids. CDR3: CASSLWSLANTGELFF. The DNA for the CDR3 is TGTGCCAGCAGCTTATGGAGCCTCGCGAACACCGGGGAGCTGTTTTTT.

This CDR3 reads CASSLSGGDRGTDTQYF. CDR3 DNA sequence: TGCGCCAGCAGCCTATCCGGCGGAGACAGGGGCACAGATACGCAGTATTTT. The chain carries TRBV5-1 and TRBJ2-3; 7 bases agree with TRBD1. Looked up from germline, CDR1 is SGHRS and CDR2 is YFSETQ. There are 17 residues in the CDR3. V shed 4 bases and J 1 base; nucleotides not matched to a gene: 12. The whole variable domain, remainder taken from reference TRBV5-1 and TRBJ2-3, is KAGVTQTPRYLIKTRGQQVTLSCSPISGHRSVSWYQQTPGQGLQFLFEYFSETQRNKGNFPGRFSGRQFSNSRSEMNVSTLELGDSALYLCASSLSGGDRGTDTQYFGPGTRLTVL.

The V call is TRBV6-5, the J call TRBJ1-3, with a tentative D call TRBD1 (5 bases). Trimming took off 6 bases at V and 5 bases at J, with 17 bases between the two ends. Per the germline V gene, CDR1 is MNHEY and CDR2 is SVGAGI. This CDR3 has 15 residues. The CDR3: CASSLEVQGRNTIYF. The CDR3 coding sequence is TGTGCCAGCAGCCTCGAGGTCCAGGGACGAAACACCATATATTTT.

The V gene is TRBV9, the J gene TRBJ2-1; perhaps TRBD2 as D (5 bases). This CDR3 spans 15 amino acids. V lost 2 bases and J lost 2, with 11 bases in between. Germline loops: CDR1 SGDLS, CDR2 YYNGEE. Here the CDR3 reads CASSVRESAYNEQFF. The CDR3 DNA reads as TGTGCCAGCAGCGTTCGGGAAAGCGCCTACAATGAGCAGTTCTTC.

The chain uses TRBV18 and TRBJ2-5; no firm D call. V lost 2 bases and J 3 bases, leaving 4 bases between the germline ends. The CDR3 is 12 amino acids. The germline V gene has CDR1 KGHSH and CDR2 LQKENI. Here the CDR3 reads CASSPWKETQYF. In DNA, the CDR3 is TGTGCCAGCTCACCATGGAAAGAGACCCAGTACTTC.

V gene TRBV10-3 combines with J gene TRBJ1-5; D is unresolved. The CDR3 length is 14 residues. Germline V gene data show CDR1 as ENHRY and CDR2 as SYGVKD. Between the trimmed V and J ends, which lost 5 bases and 6 bases, there was a span of 14 bases. The CDR3 DNA sequence: TGTGCCATCAGTCCATCTTGGGGTACTCAGCCCCAGCATTTT. It specifies CAISPSWGTQPQHF.

This clone was observed once. This rearrangement joins TRBV5-1 to TRBJ2-1, with 10 bases that match TRBD2. CDR3 length: 15 residues. From germline, CDR1 is SGHRS and CDR2 YFSETQ. V lost 0 bases, J lost 8 bases, and 5 bases stayed unmatched. The CDR3 here is CASSLGLAGAHEQFF. CDR3 in DNA: TGCGCCAGCAGCTTGGGCCTAGCGGGAGCTCATGAGCAGTTCTTC.

The CDR3, as DNA: TGTGCCAGCAGCCCCCGTAGGACAGGGGGGGAGACCCAGTACTTC. This encodes CASSPRRTGGETQYF. The chain is built from TRBV9 and TRBJ2-5; 10 bases line up with TRBD1. The V gene end was trimmed by 4 bases and the J gene end by 5 bases; junction bases not matched to a gene: 8. Per germline, CDR1 SGDLS and CDR2 YYNGEE. The CDR3 covers 15 residues.

This chain joins TRBV27 and TRBJ2-7; tentative D call: TRBD1 (6 bases). The V gene lost 6 bases and the J gene lost 3 bases, with 24 bases spanning the gap. Germline values: CDR1 MNHEY, CDR2 SMNVEV (reference sequence). This CDR3 has 17 amino acids. The CDR3 region has the DNA TGTGCCAGCAGCCCAATGTCGACGGCAGGGGCGCGCTACGAGCAGTACTTC. The encoded protein is CASSPMSTAGARYEQYF.

The chain is built from TRBV4-3 and TRBJ2-2; 9 bases fit TRBD2. The CDR3 runs 15 residues. Germline CDR1 is LGHNA and CDR2 is YSLEER. With V trimmed by 1 base and J by 3 bases, 0 bases remained unmatched. This CDR3 is CASSQGLADTGELFF. The CDR3 bases are TGCGCCAGCAGCCAAGGACTAGCGGACACCGGGGAGCTGTTTTTT.

The chain joins TRBV19 to TRBJ2-7; 9 bases fit TRBD1. V gave up 7 bases and J gave up 4 bases; unmatched junction bases: 2. The CDR3 is 12 amino acids. Germline V gene lookup returns CDR1 LNHDA and CDR2 SQIVND (reference sequence). The DNA of the CDR3 is TGTGCCAGTATGGGACAGGGTTACGAGCAGTACTTC. Amino acids: CASMGQGYEQYF.

The J gene is TRBJ2-5, the V gene TRBV7-2; D not certain. This CDR3 is built from 15 residues. V dropped 2 bases and J dropped 4 bases, with 14 bases sitting between them. Germline assignment: CDR1 SGHTA and CDR2 FQGNSA. Here the CDR3 reads CASSLQAGALETQYF. The CDR3 DNA reads as TGTGCCAGCAGCTTACAGGCAGGTGCCCTAGAGACCCAGTACTTC.

V and J are TRBV20-1 and TRBJ1-3; D gene uncertain. V was clipped by 3 bases and J by 8 bases, with 8 bases between them. CDR1 and CDR2 (germline): DFQATT, SNEGSKA (reference sequence). This CDR3 contains 11 residues. The CDR3 coding sequence is TGCAGTGCTAGTGAGTTGGACACCATATATTTT. Translated, it gives CSASELDTIYF.

This chain connects TRBV5-4 to TRBJ2-2; 9 bases map to TRBD2. Germline V gene sequence: CDR1 SGHNT, CDR2 YYREEE (reference sequence). The junction had 17 bases not matched to a gene; V was cut back by 9 bases and J by 5 bases. There are 17 residues in the CDR3. As DNA, the CDR3 is TGTGCCATCCATAAGATTGATAGCGGGAGCGATACCGGGGAGCTGTTTTTT. Amino acid sequence: CAIHKIDSGSDTGELFF.

The chain carries TRBV28 and TRBJ2-5; tentative D call: TRBD1 (6 bases). Germline V gene lookup returns CDR1 MDHEN and CDR2 SYDVKM. The V end was cut by 8 bases, the J end by 2 bases, with 18 bases between. The CDR3 sequence is 15 residues long. The CDR3 DNA follows: TGTGCCAGCGCCCCTGGGGGCACTATTCAAGAGACCCAGTACTTC. Amino acid sequence: CASAPGGTIQETQYF. The whole variable domain, remainder taken from reference TRBV28 and TRBJ2-5, is DVKVTQSSRYLVKRTGEKVFLECVQDMDHENMFWYRQDPGLGLRLIYFSYDVKMKEKGDIPEGYSVSREKKERFSLILESASTNQTSMYLCASAPGGTIQETQYFGPGTRLLVL.